Shown below are 26 T cell receptor beta chains from a single sample sequenced in a study of blood T cell repertoires in COVID-19. Method: immunoSEQ multiplex PCR; TCRdb's copy keeps in-frame clones and lacks some. The data contain over 110,000 clones, 65% to 90% of them singletons. Sequencing input: peripheral blood. These receptors were collected from a man in his sixties with active or convalescent COVID-19.

In this sample, this clone turned up once. A much larger clone lies one base from this, so it may be a read error. The chain joins TRBV18 to TRBJ1-2, with 9 positions matching TRBD1. This CDR3 has 13 amino acids. Germline-derived CDR1 and CDR2 are KGHSH and LQKENI. The CDR3 is CASSLGTGRGYIF. CDR3 coding DNA: TGTGCCAGCTCTCTCGGGACAGGGAGAGGCTACATCTTC.

This chain connects TRBV25-1 to TRBJ1-2, with 11 bases that match TRBD1. This CDR3 is built from 17 residues. The V and J ends lost 0 bases and 4 bases, in that order; junction bases with no gene match: 7. Germline assignment: CDR1 MGHDK and CDR2 SYGVNS. The CDR3 loop reads CASSEYRRDRGIYGYTF. DNA of the CDR3: TGTGCCAGCAGTGAATATCGCCGGGACAGGGGGATCTATGGCTACACCTTC.

The chain has TRBV11-3 and TRBJ2-3; 8 bases map to TRBD2. The length of the CDR3 is 18 residues. V gave up 5 bases and J gave up 2 bases; unmatched junction bases: 15. Germline CDR1 is SGHNT and CDR2 is YENEEA. The CDR3 DNA sequence: TGTGCCAGCAGCGTAGTCGGATTGGCGGGGGGAAACACAGATACGCAGTATTTT. The encoded protein is CASSVVGLAGGNTDTQYF.

This chain links TRBV4-3 with TRBJ2-7, with D hard to call. The CDR3 covers 13 residues. Germline CDR1 LGHNA, CDR2 YSLEER. V was shortened by 1 base and J by 4 bases, with 8 bases between the two germline ends. The CDR3 DNA is TGCGCCAGCAGCCAAGTTCTAGAGTACGAGCAGTACTTC. The encoded protein is CASSQVLEYEQYF.

The J gene is TRBJ2-2, the V gene TRBV30, with no clear D. Germline V CDR1 and CDR2: GTSNPN, SVGIG (reference sequence). Trimming pared 2 bases from V and 5 bases from J, leaving 15 bases between. This CDR3 is built from 15 residues. The CDR3, as DNA: TGTGCCTGGAGTAAAGGAGTTTATCGGACCGGGGAGCTGTTTTTT. It encodes CAWSKGVYRTGELFF.

DNA for the CDR3: TGCGCCAGCAGCTTAATTGGTCAGACTAGCGGGAGGGCCGGGAATGAGCAGTTCTTC. It is translated as CASSLIGQTSGRAGNEQFF. V is TRBV5-1 and J is TRBJ2-1; TRBD2 matches at 14 bases. With V trimmed by 2 bases and J by 7 bases, 14 bases remained unmatched. This CDR3 contains 19 residues. Germline V CDR1 and CDR2: SGHRS, YFSETQ.

The chain links TRBV6-1 to TRBJ2-1, with 7 bases identical to TRBD2. The CDR3 is 16 residues long. Germline V gene data show CDR1 as MNHNS and CDR2 as SASEGT. The ends lost 4 bases at V and 4 bases at J; junction bases unmatched: 10. DNA for the CDR3: TGTGCCAGCAGTGCTCAAACTAGCGAATCTTACAATGAGCAGTTCTTC. It yields the protein CASSAQTSESYNEQFF.

This chain uses TRBV3-1 (or the pseudogene TRBV3-2) with TRBJ1-1, with 9 nucleotides matching TRBD1. Trimming removed 3 bases from V and 1 base from J; junction bases left unmatched: 12. The CDR3 is 18 amino acids. Germline V gene lookup returns CDR1 LGHDT and CDR2 YNNKEL (reference sequence). CDR3 region: CASSHPLGRTGENTEAFF. The CDR3 bases are TGTGCCAGCAGCCATCCCCTAGGGAGGACAGGGGAGAACACTGAAGCTTTCTTT.

The chain joins TRBV3-1 (or the pseudogene TRBV3-2) to TRBJ1-6; tentative D call: TRBD1 (5 bases). V was cut by 1 base and J by 7 bases, with 17 bases left in between. Germline-derived CDR1 and CDR2 are LGHDT and YNNKEL (reference sequence). CDR3 length: 17 residues. CDR3 sequence (DNA): TGTGCCAGCAGCCAAGCAGGGTCGGGTCTAGGGAATTCACCCCTCCACTTT. Protein sequence: CASSQAGSGLGNSPLHF.

This clone occurred once. The V and J genes are TRBV27 and TRBJ2-2, with a weak D call TRBD2 (6 bases). Germline CDR1 MNHEY, CDR2 SMNVEV (reference sequence). The CDR3 has 15 residues. Deletions cut 7 bases from V and 0 bases from J, with 12 bases between. CDR3 residues: CASTRDFPNTGELFF. CDR3 coding DNA: TGTGCCAGCACTCGGGACTTCCCGAACACCGGGGAGCTGTTTTTT.

The chain carries TRBV10-2 and TRBJ2-1; 8 positions agree with TRBD1. Trimming at V came to 5 bases and at J to 8 bases, leaving 8 bases not matched to a gene. Germline V gives CDR1 WSHSY, CDR2 SAAADI. The CDR3 spans 14 residues. The CDR3 protein is CASSNVRGRDEQFF. The CDR3 DNA reads as TGCGCCAGCAGTAACGTCAGGGGGCGGGATGAGCAGTTCTTC.

The chain combines TRBV19 with TRBJ1-5, with unresolved D. Germline V gene sequence: CDR1 LNHDA, CDR2 SQIVND (reference sequence). CDR3 size: 16 residues. With 3 bases removed from V and 0 bases from J, the gap between germline ends came to 12 bases. CDR3 sequence (DNA): TGTGCCAGTAGTATGTCGAGGAGAAATAGCAATCAGCCCCAGCATTTT. Its translation: CASSMSRRNSNQPQHF.

The CDR3 region is CASSSQGITYEQYV. The CDR3 nucleotides are TGTGCCAGCAGTTCTCAGGGTATCACCTACGAGCAGTACGTC. V and J are TRBV6-6 and TRBJ2-7, with D maybe TRBD1 (5 bases). The V and J ends lost 4 bases and 2 bases respectively, with 12 bases between them. Germline CDR1 reads MNHNY; CDR2 reads SVGAGI (reference sequence). This CDR3 has 14 residues.

J is TRBJ2-3 and V is TRBV15; 11 bases align to TRBD1. J gave up 2 bases and V 3 bases, and 1 base lay outside the gene matches. Germline-derived CDR1 and CDR2 are LNHNV and YYDKDF (reference sequence). The CDR3 loop spans 15 amino acids. The CDR3 is CATSRDRGLTDTQYF. The CDR3 nucleotides read TGTGCCACCAGCAGGGACAGGGGGCTCACAGATACGCAGTATTTT. Complete variable domain (other parts from reference TRBV15 and TRBJ2-3): DAMVIQNPRYQVTQFGKPVTLSCSQTLNHNVMYWYQQKSSQAPKLLFHYYDKDFNNEADTPDNFQSRRPNTSFCFLDIRSPGLGDTAMYLCATSRDRGLTDTQYFGPGTRLTVL.

The chain combines TRBV6-5 with TRBJ1-1; TRBD1 aligns across 7 bases. The CDR3 is 12 amino acids. The junction had 3 bases not matched to a gene; V was cut back by 6 bases and J by 5 bases. Looked up from germline, CDR1 is MNHEY and CDR2 is SVGAGI. The DNA of the CDR3 is TGTGCCAGCAGCCTGACAGGGACTGAAGCTTTCTTT. Translating it yields CASSLTGTEAFF.

This sequence joins TRBV28 and TRBJ2-5, with D uncertain. V dropped 3 bases and J dropped 0 bases, with 5 bases sitting between them. The V gene's germline CDR1 is MDHEN and CDR2 SYDVKM. CDR3 length equals 13 residues. This CDR3 reads CASSFPNQETQYF. The CDR3, as DNA: TGTGCCAGCAGTTTCCCCAACCAAGAGACCCAGTACTTC.

The V call is TRBV4-1, the J call TRBJ1-6; no firm D call. The CDR3 runs to 13 residues. The germline V and J ends were trimmed by 0 bases and 8 bases, with 5 bases remaining between them. The germline gives CDR1 MGHRA, CDR2 YSYEKL. CDR3 sequence reads: CASSQDVYSPLHF. CDR3 nucleotides: TGCGCCAGCAGCCAAGATGTCTATTCACCCCTCCACTTT.

In its sample, this clone was seen a few times. The V and J genes are TRBV4-3 and TRBJ2-1; a weak D match, TRBD2 (6 bases). Between the trimmed V and J ends, which lost 0 bases and 4 bases, there was a span of 13 bases. Looked up from germline, CDR1 is LGHNA and CDR2 is YSLEER. This CDR3 is 16 amino acids long. The CDR3 is CASSQEGLANYNEQFF. The CDR3 DNA sequence: TGCGCCAGCAGCCAAGAGGGGCTAGCGAATTACAATGAGCAGTTCTTC.

V usage is TRBV25-1 and J usage is TRBJ2-4; unclear D gene. Germline CDR1 MGHDK, CDR2 SYGVNS. V dropped 5 bases and J dropped 3 bases, with 8 bases sitting between them. This CDR3 has 13 residues. CDR3 sequence: CASSSAVKNIQYF. The CDR3 coding sequence is TGTGCCAGCAGTTCGGCGGTCAAAAACATTCAGTACTTC. Combining the CDR3 with reference TRBV25-1 and TRBJ2-4 gives the whole variable domain EADIYQTPRYLVIGTGKKITLECSQTMGHDKMYWYQQDPGMELHLIHYSYGVNSTEKGDLSSESTVSRIRTEHFPLTLESARPSHTSQYLCASSSAVKNIQYFGAGTRLSVL.

The chain is built from TRBV6-5 and TRBJ2-2; weak D call: TRBD1 (8 bases). This CDR3 is built from 15 residues. V dropped 8 bases and J dropped 5 bases, with 18 bases sitting between them. Germline loops: CDR1 MNHEY, CDR2 SVGAGI. The CDR3 DNA reads TGTGCCAGCGGACTAGGGCAGGGGGCAACCGGGGAGCTGTTTTTT. This encodes CASGLGQGATGELFF.

The rearrangement joins TRBV6-5 to TRBJ1-5; no clear D. The CDR3 is made up of 15 amino acids. The V and J ends lost 7 bases and 4 bases respectively, with 17 bases between them. In germline, CDR1 is MNHEY, CDR2 SVGAGI. CDR3 DNA: TGTGCCAGCAAGCTAGGCCAGTCGTTAAATCAGCCCCAGCATTTT. Translation: CASKLGQSLNQPQHF.

The chain is built from TRBV5-1 and TRBJ1-5, with 7 bases matching TRBD1. J lost 4 bases, V lost 0 bases, and 7 bases had no gene match. The CDR3 runs 16 residues. The germline V gene encodes CDR1 SGHRS and CDR2 YFSETQ. CDR3 in DNA: TGCGCCAGCAGCTTGGGAGTGGACAGGTCAAATCAGCCCCAGCATTTT. Residues: CASSLGVDRSNQPQHF.

The chain links TRBV19 to TRBJ1-2; 8 bases match TRBD1. V shed 5 bases and J 2 bases; nucleotides not matched to a gene: 7. Germline CDR1 is LNHDA and CDR2 is SQIVND (reference sequence). CDR3 length equals 15 residues. CDR3 loop: CASSLGQGKNYGYTF. The CDR3 bases are TGTGCCAGTAGTCTCGGACAGGGTAAAAACTATGGCTACACCTTC.

The CDR3 DNA reads TGTGCCACTCTACCTAGGGAGGGCCTCACTGAAGCTTTCTTT. Residues: CATLPREGLTEAFF. This chain connects TRBV19 to TRBJ1-1; D gene unclear. Per the germline V gene, CDR1 is LNHDA and CDR2 is SQIVND (reference sequence). With 10 bases removed from V and 4 bases from J, the gap between germline ends came to 19 bases. The length of the CDR3 is 14 residues.

This clone was found a few times. The chain has TRBV4-3 and TRBJ1-5; no clear D gene. The germline V gene has CDR1 LGHNA and CDR2 YSLEER. Trimming left V 0 bases short and J 7 bases short, with 16 bases between. This CDR3 has 16 amino acids. Written as DNA, the CDR3 is TGCGCCAGCAGCCAAGATCTCGCAGCGGCGATGCAGCCCCAGCATTTT. Translation: CASSQDLAAAMQPQHF.

In DNA form, the CDR3 reads TGTGCCTGGAAACAACCGGGACAGGGTAAGGGGGGCACTGAAGCTTTCTTT. Protein: CAWKQPGQGKGGTEAFF. This sequence joins TRBV30 and TRBJ1-1; 9 positions agree with TRBD1. Germline V gives CDR1 GTSNPN, CDR2 SVGIG (reference sequence). The CDR3 length is 17 residues. The V segment lost 4 bases and the J segment 4 bases; nucleotides outside the gene matches: 16.